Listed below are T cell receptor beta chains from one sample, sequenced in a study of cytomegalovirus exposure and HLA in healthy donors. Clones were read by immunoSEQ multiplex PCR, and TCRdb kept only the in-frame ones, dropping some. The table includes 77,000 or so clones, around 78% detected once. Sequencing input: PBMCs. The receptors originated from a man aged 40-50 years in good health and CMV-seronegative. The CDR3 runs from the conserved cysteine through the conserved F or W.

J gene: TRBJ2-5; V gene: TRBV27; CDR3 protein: CASSTGTRWYQETQYF
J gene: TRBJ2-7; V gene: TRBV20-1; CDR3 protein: CSGRAGHEQYF
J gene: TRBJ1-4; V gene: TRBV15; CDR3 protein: CATRPQKNEKLFF
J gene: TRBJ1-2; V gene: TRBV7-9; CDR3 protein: CASSTEEEVLGYTF
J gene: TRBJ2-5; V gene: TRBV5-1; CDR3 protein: CASSSATEETQYF
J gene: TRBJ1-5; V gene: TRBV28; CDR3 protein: CASSGVRERGQPQHF
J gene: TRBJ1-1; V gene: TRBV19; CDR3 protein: CASSAGQGVGTEAFF
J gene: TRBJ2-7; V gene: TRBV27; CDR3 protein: CASSPAGLAAYEQYF
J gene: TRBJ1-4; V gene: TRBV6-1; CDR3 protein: CASSLQGQRGEKLFF
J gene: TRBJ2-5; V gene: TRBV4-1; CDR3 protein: CASSRDIAGAPYERYF
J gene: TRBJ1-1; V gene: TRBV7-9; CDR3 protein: CASSLPQNTEAFF
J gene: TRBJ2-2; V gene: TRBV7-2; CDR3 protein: CASSRDRVFTGELFF
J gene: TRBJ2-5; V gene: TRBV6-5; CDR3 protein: CASRELAGGETQYF
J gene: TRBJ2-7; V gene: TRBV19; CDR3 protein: CASSIVPGTSSYEQYF
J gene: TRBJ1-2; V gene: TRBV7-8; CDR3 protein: CASSYDRGGYTF
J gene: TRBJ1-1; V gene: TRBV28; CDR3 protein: CASSFGLNTEAFF
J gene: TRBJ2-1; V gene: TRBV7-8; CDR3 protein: CASSYNRVVEIF
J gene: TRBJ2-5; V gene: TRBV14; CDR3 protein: CASSQDERQGTRGETQYF
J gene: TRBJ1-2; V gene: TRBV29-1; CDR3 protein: CSVGQGATYGYTF
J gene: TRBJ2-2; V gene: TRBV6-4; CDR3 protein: CASSAAQGTGELFF
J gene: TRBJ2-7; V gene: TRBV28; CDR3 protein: CASSLILSGEQYF
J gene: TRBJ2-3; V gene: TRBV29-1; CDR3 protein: CSVVFLAGVTDTQYF
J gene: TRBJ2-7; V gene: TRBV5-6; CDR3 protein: CASSEPGQGSSYEQYF
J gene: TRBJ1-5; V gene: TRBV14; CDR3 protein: CASSQTGYNQPQHF
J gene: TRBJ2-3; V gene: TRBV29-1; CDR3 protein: CSSRIRDTTDTQYF
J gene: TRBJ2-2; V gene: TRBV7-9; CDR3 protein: CSSSLDGAGGELFF
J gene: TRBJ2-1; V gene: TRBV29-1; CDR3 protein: CSVQQGHEQFF
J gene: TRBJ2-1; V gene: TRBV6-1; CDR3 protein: CASSEYLAGTYNEQFF
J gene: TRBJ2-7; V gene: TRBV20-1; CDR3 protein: CSALGGVEQYF
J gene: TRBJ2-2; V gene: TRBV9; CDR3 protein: CASSAQGLAANTGELFF
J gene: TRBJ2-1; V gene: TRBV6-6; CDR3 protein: CASSSLAGGEQFF
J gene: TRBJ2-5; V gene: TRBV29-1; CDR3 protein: CSVRLAGRQETQYF
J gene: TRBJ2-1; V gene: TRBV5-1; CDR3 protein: CASSPRLAGYNEQFF
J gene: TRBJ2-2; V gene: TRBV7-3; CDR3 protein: CASSFGLPNTGELFF
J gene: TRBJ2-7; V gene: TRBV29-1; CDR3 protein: CSVVTGVLSYEQYF
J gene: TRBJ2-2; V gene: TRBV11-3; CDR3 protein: CASSSDGNVRELFF
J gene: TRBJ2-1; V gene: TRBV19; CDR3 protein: CASSESSGSSKQFF
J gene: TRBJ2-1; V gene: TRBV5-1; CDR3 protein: CASSLVLAGNNEQFF
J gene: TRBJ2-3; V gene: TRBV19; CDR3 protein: CASSMRSGSGSDTQYF
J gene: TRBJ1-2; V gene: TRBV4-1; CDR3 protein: CASSQDRGWNYGYTF
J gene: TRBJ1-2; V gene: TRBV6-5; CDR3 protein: CASMKDINYGYTF
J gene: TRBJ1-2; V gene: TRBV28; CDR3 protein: CASRPGQGAYGYTF
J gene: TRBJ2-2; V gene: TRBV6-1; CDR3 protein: CASSDDRLYTGELFF
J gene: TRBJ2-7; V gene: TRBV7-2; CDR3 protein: CASSQTSGTYEQYF
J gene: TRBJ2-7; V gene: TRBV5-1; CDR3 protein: CASSLVQGLYEQYF
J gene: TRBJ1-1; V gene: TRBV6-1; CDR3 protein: CASSGSVSPQEAFF
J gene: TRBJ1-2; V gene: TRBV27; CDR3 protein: CASSLQGQNGYTF
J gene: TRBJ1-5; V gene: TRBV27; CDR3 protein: CASSSPGEPQHF